This passage covers 17 T cell receptor beta chains from one sample sequenced in a study of CD8+ T cells in alopecia areata (dated by TCRdb to the late 2010s). The library was obtained by the immunoSEQ multiplex PCR assay. RNA was extracted from all samples and reverse transcribed into cDNA, which served as template for TCR sequencing. TCRdb mirrors the immuneACCESS table, restricted to in-frame sequences. Some clones are absent from its copies; in checked studies, under half trace to an unresolved V gene, and the reason for the others is unknown. This sample shows about 120,000 clones, and none of them turns up only once. Of the sample, about 19% is held by the ten largest clones. The material sequenced was lesional skin. Every receptor here comes from a C3H/HeJ mouse with alopecia areata. This mouse strain bears the MHC haplotype H2-k.

This clone turned up a few times. Mouse gene names apply. Sequencing ends 4 residues short of the CDR3 end; the germline J gene provides the rest. The V call is TRBV13-1, the J call TRBJ1-1; D is perhaps TRBD1 (6 bases). Germline V gene data show CDR1 as NSHNY and CDR2 as SYGAGN. The CDR3 sequence is 14 residues long. V lost 4 bases to trimming and J lost 1 base, with 11 bases between them. This chain's CDR3 is CASSLRGGNTEVFF. CDR3 bases read: TGTGCCAGCAGTCTCAGGGGAGGGAACACA.

This clone occurred a few times. Genes and germline come from the mouse. The DNA read from the CDR3 is TGCACCTGCAGTGCAGATCAACAAGCTAGTGCAGAA. Its translation is CTCSADQQASAE. The full CDR3 sequence reads CTCSADQQASAETLYF. This chain uses TRBV1 with TRBJ2-3; D is ambiguous. The read falls 4 residues short of the CDR3 end, and the missing part is taken from the germline J gene. Germline assignment: CDR1 NSQYPW and CDR2 LRSPGD (reference sequence). The germline V and J ends were trimmed by 0 bases and 0 bases, with 10 bases remaining between them. CDR3 length: 16 residues.

Notes on this clone: Mouse gene names apply. The read ends 4 residues early relative to the CDR3; the germline J gene fills the gap. The rearrangement uses TRBV17 and TRBJ2-4; D ambiguous. The CDR3 has 14 amino acids. V was clipped by 4 bases and J by 0 bases, with 8 bases between them. The V gene's germline CDR1 is MNHDT and CDR2 YYDKIL. The CDR3 is CASSTRQSQNTLYF. CDR3 bases read: TGTGCTAGCAGTACTCGACAAAGTCAAAAC.

This clone turned up a few times. These gene names are mouse names. With the read ending 4 residues before the CDR3 end, the germline J gene is used to fill in that end. This sequence joins TRBV19 and TRBJ2-1; 8 positions agree with TRBD1. This CDR3 is 14 amino acids long. V lost 1 base and J lost 6; bases outside the gene matches: 3. Germline-derived CDR1 and CDR2 are FNHDT and SITEND (reference sequence). The CDR3 DNA, read in part, is TGTGCCAGCAGTATACAGGGGGCGGGTGCT. This translates into CASSIQGAGA. In full, the CDR3 is CASSIQGAGAEQFF.

In its sample, this clone was seen many times. Mouse gene names apply. Read sequence stops 4 residues before the CDR3 end, and the germline J gene provides the missing end. This chain connects TRBV13-3 to TRBJ2-7; D not resolved. Germline V gene data show CDR1 as NNHDY and CDR2 as SYVADS. The CDR3 is 12 amino acids. The CDR3 region is CASSLTEYEQYF. The covered CDR3 bases are TGTGCCAGCAGTCTAACAGAGTAT.

With regard to this clone: All gene names here are mouse names. Read sequence stops 4 residues before the CDR3 end, and the germline J gene provides the missing end. This rearrangement joins TRBV1 to TRBJ2-7; 9 bases map to TRBD2. CDR3 length: 14 residues. CDR1 is NSQYPW, CDR2 LRSPGD, per germline (reference sequence). The trim removed 7 bases at V and 3 bases at J, leaving 7 bases unmatched. The CDR3 loop is CTCTPGTGSYEQYF. The part of the CDR3 DNA that was read is TGCACCTGCACTCCCGGGACTGGGAGCTAT.

As to this clone: Genes and germline come from the mouse. The read terminates 4 residues ahead of where the CDR3 ends, so the germline J gene completes it. V usage is TRBV13-3 and J usage is TRBJ2-7; 7 bases agree with TRBD2. Germline CDR1 is NNHDY and CDR2 is SYVADS. The length of the CDR3 is 13 residues. Incomplete CDR3 DNA: TGTGCCAGCAGTGAGTACTGGGGATAT. Translation gives CASSEYWGY. The entire CDR3 reads CASSEYWGYEQYF.

In its sample, this clone was seen a few times. Genes and germline come from the mouse. The part of the CDR3 DNA that was read is TGTGCCAGCAGTGGGGACAGGCCTGCAGAA. Amino acids: CASSGDRPAE. The whole CDR3 sequence is CASSGDRPAETLYF. The V gene is TRBV13-1, the J gene TRBJ2-3, with 8 bases aligning to TRBD1. The sequenced fragment ends 4 residues before the CDR3 boundary, so the rest is inferred from the germline J gene. Germline assignment: CDR1 NSHNY and CDR2 SYGAGN. There are 14 residues in the CDR3. V gave up 3 bases and J gave up 2 bases; unmatched junction bases: 2.

This clone occurred a few times. Genes and germline come from the mouse. Incomplete CDR3 DNA: TGCACCTGCAGTGGACAGGCGTACACA. It specifies CTCSGQAYT. The whole CDR3 protein reads CTCSGQAYTEVFF. V usage is TRBV1 and J usage is TRBJ1-1; D may be TRBD1 (6 bases). The read is 4 residues too short to cover the CDR3 end, so that end is filled in from the germline J gene. CDR3 length equals 13 residues. The V and J ends lost 4 bases and 3 bases respectively, with 9 bases between them. Germline values: CDR1 NSQYPW, CDR2 LRSPGD (reference sequence). Drawing the rest from reference TRBV1 and TRBJ1-1, the complete variable domain is VTLLEQNPRWRLVPRGQAVNLRCILKNSQYPWMSWYQQDLQKQLQWLFTLRSPGDKEVKSLPGADYLATRVTDTELRLQVANMSQGRTLYCTCSGQAYTEVFFGKGTRLTVV.

About this clone itself: Mouse germline and gene names are used. The read terminates 4 residues before the CDR3 end, so the remaining end is supplied by the germline J gene. This chain uses TRBV17 with TRBJ2-3, with D perhaps matching TRBD1 (6 bases). V lost 6 bases, J lost 0 bases, and 10 bases lay in between. Germline V gives CDR1 MNHDT, CDR2 YYDKIL. This CDR3 region has 14 residues. This CDR3 is CASSPGQSAETLYF. The sequenced CDR3 bases are TGTGCTAGCAGCCCGGGACAAAGTGCAGAA.

The table lists this clone with a few counts. Mouse germline and gene names are used. With the read ending 4 residues before the CDR3 end, the germline J gene is used to fill in that end. The gene calls are TRBV13-3 and TRBJ2-1; 12 bases are a match to TRBD2. The CDR3 totals 14 residues. The germline V gene encodes CDR1 NNHDY and CDR2 SYVADS. This CDR3 reads CASRDWGGPPEQFF. The part of the CDR3 DNA that was read is TGTGCCAGCAGAGACTGGGGGGGCCCTCCT.

Only a few counts were recorded for this clone. Gene names follow the mouse nomenclature. The read stops 4 residues short of the end of the CDR3; the missing end is completed from the germline J gene. The V call is TRBV1, the J call TRBJ2-7, with D possibly TRBD2 on 5 matching bases. The CDR3 has 13 amino acids. Germline CDR1 reads NSQYPW; CDR2 reads LRSPGD (reference sequence). V shed 5 bases and J shed 0 bases, with 8 bases lying between them. CDR3 DNA (partial): TGCACCTGCAGTCAAGGACTCTCCTAT. This sequence encodes CTCSQGLSY. The complete CDR3 sequence is CTCSQGLSYEQYF.

In this sample, this clone turned up many times. Genes and germline come from the mouse. Read data end 4 residues before the CDR3 end; the end is taken from the germline J gene. V is TRBV1 and J is TRBJ2-1; 7 bases match TRBD1. Germline CDR1 and CDR2: NSQYPW and LRSPGD (reference sequence). The CDR3 extends over 13 amino acids. V lost 3 bases, J lost 5 bases, and 1 base stayed unmatched. This CDR3 is CTCSATGDAEQFF. CDR3 bases read: TGCACCTGCAGTGCTACAGGGGATGCT.

On this clone: Gene names refer to mouse genes. With the read ending 4 residues before the CDR3 end, the germline J gene is used to fill in that end. V and J are TRBV19 and TRBJ1-4; the D is unclear. With 0 bases removed from V and 0 bases from J, the gap between germline ends came to 6 bases. The CDR3 consists of 15 residues. The germline gives CDR1 FNHDT, CDR2 SITEND (reference sequence). The DNA read from the CDR3 is TGTGCCAGCAGTATAGAAACAGTTTCCAACGAA. Protein: CASSIETVSNE. The entire CDR3 is CASSIETVSNERLFF.

This clone was counted only a few times. Mouse gene names apply. The missing CDR3 end, 4 residues past where the read stops, is filled in from the germline J gene. This sequence joins TRBV13-3 and TRBJ2-7; 10 bases are shared with TRBD2. V lost 5 bases, J lost 3 bases, and 5 bases stayed unmatched. The CDR3 is made up of 14 amino acids. Germline lookup yields CDR1 NNHDY and CDR2 SYVADS. The covered CDR3 bases are TGTGCCAGCAGCCTCACTGGGGGGGGCTAT. This encodes CASSLTGGGY. The whole CDR3 sequence reads CASSLTGGGYEQYF.

A word on this clone: These gene names are mouse names. The read ends 4 residues early relative to the CDR3; the germline J gene fills the gap. The chain uses TRBV13-3 and TRBJ2-3, with 7 bases that match TRBD1. The CDR3 loop spans 14 amino acids. The V and J ends lost 3 bases and 4 bases, in that order; junction bases with no gene match: 5. The germline V gene has CDR1 NNHDY and CDR2 SYVADS. The CDR3 bases that were read are TGTGCCAGCAGTGGGGGGACAGATACAGAA. This gives the protein CASSGGTDTE. In full, the CDR3 is CASSGGTDTETLYF.

A remark on this clone: Here the gene names and germline are mouse. The read stops 4 residues short of the end of the CDR3; the missing end is completed from the germline J gene. The chain is built from TRBV13-2 and TRBJ2-7; TRBD1 aligns across 9 bases. The length of the CDR3 is 14 residues. Germline-derived CDR1 and CDR2 are NNHNN and SYGAGS (reference sequence). V lost 2 bases, J lost 3 bases, and 3 bases stayed unmatched. The CDR3 sequence is CASGEGQGDYEQYF. CDR3 DNA, as far as it was read: TGTGCCAGCGGTGAGGGACAGGGAGACTAT.